This T cell receptor (beta chain) was captured in a study of blood T cell repertoires in COVID-19. Study details: Specimens from acute and convalescent COVID-19 originated in the United States, Italy and Spain. The cDNA or gDNA used as material had been derived from T cells, B-cell-depleted T cells, or PBMCs.

J lost 1 base, V lost 7 bases, and 7 bases had no gene match. This CDR3 is 16 amino acids long. Germline values: CDR1 SNHLY, CDR2 FYNNEI. Authors' methods: Reference gene primer amplification in the assay estimated nucleated cell counts. The table came from immunoSEQ multiplex PCR; TCRdb's copy has only in-frame clones and leaves some out. Clone size and V and J calls were adopted from that table, with D and trimming inferred from the DNA. Among some 72,000 clones listed, roughly nine tenths were seen once. Sequencing used peripheral blood. This clonotype was obtained from a man in his fifties with active or convalescent COVID-19. This chain connects TRBV2 to TRBJ2-2; TRBD2 agrees at 9 bases. CDR3 DNA: TGTGCCAGCACCTTAGCGGGGGATCTGAACACCGGGGAGCTGTTTTTT. It specifies CASTLAGDLNTGELFF. Drawing the rest from reference TRBV2 and TRBJ2-2, the complete variable domain is EPEVTQTPSHQVTQMGQEVILRCVPISNHLYFYWYRQILGQKVEFLVSFYNNEISEKSEIFDDQFSVERPDGSNFTLKIRSTKLEDSAMYFCASTLAGDLNTGELFFGEGSRLTVL.